Sequencing of this T cell receptor (beta chain) was carried out in a study of T cell responses to AZD1222 COVID-19 vaccine. As concerns this clone: Its antigen is currently unknown.

The repertoire was sequenced with immunoSEQ multiplex PCR; TCRdb's copy has only in-frame clones and lacks some. This sample has 180,000 or so clones; 94% occur once, and the top ten carry approximately 0.6%. Study-level results: Of the AZD1222 recipients, only 5 or 6 were seropositive at baseline. Repertoire sampling occurred only after the peak T cell response.

CDR1 SGHDN and CDR2 FVKESK come from the germline V gene. Trimming took 3 bases from V and 6 from J, leaving 9 bases between them. This CDR3 has 12 amino acids. The receptor comes from an adult in good health. The material was peripheral blood, obtained on day 0 of AZD1222 vaccination. The chain links TRBV14 to TRBJ2-7; D gene uncertain. CDR3 DNA: TGTGCCAGCAGCCATTTTCGTAGCGAGCAGTACTTC. Its protein is CASSHFRSEQYF.